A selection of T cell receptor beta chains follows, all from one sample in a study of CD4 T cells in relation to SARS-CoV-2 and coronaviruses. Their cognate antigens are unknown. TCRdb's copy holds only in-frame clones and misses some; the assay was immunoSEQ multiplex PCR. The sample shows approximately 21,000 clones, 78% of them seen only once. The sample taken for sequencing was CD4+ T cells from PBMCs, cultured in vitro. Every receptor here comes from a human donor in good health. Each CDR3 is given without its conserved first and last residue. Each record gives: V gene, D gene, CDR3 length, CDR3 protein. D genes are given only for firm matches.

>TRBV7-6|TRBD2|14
ASSLGLAGSTDTQY
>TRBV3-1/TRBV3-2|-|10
ASSRTNEKLF
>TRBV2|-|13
ASSEGWSGAYGYT
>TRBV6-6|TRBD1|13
ASSLGQQVHSPLH
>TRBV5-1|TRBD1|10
ASSQGQGVQY
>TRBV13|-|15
ASSFPPGAGMNTEAF
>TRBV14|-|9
ASSQTVVQY
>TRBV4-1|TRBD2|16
ASSQGGAQREWTGELF
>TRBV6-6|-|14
ASSYVVDGSTDTQY
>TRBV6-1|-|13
ASSEFGLRVYEQY
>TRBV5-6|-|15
ASSLARTLRGANVLT
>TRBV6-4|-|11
ASSDSSTGELF
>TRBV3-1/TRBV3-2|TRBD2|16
ASSQVGGVAGKGETQY
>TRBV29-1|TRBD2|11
SVEPGGQETQY
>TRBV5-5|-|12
ASSPLGTQYGYT
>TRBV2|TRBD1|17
ASSNPIDRGLAAGETQY
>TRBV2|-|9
ARGSSYEQY
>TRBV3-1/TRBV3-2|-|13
ASSQARLLAGSLH
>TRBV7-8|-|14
ASSPGLGLFRTEAF
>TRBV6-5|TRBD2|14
ASSSTSGRSYNEQF
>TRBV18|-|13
ASSPSPEVNSPLH
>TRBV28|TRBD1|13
ASSLGTGDGSPLH
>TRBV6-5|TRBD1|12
ASSAKGASYEQY
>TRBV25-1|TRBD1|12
ASSDTGVQETQY
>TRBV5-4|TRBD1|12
ASSNPTGGETQY
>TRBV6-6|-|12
ASSFSWGYNEQF
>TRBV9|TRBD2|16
ASSAGGTGISGANVLT
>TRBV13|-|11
ASSRRKNYEQY
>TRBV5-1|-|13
ASNPSITVDNEQF
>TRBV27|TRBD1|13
ASSLYPDRVAGYT
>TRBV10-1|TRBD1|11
ASRTGGSETQY
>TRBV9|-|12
ASSVGRSGNTIY
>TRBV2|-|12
ASSPWTASYGYT
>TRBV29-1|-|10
SVEQGRYEQY
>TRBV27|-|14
ASTLQAPPTNEKLF
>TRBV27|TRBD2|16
ASSLSYGLAGESYEQY
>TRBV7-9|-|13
ASSREDFSYNEQF
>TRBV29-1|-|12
SVLGAGGDGTQY
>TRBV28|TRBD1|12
ASSYGQGLDTQY
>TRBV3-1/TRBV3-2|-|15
ASSHRGGVSGANVLT
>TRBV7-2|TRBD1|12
ASSQDRGRREQY
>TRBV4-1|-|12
ASSQVPFGDIQY
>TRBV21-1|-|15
ASSSYNWDSTYNEQF
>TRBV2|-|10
ASSVDRNEQF
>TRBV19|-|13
ASSSPIMGNQPQH
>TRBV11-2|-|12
ASSVGTLNYEQY
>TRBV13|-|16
ASSSLGVGQGIYNEQF
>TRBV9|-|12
ASSVDTENYGYT
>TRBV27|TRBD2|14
ASSLLAGGTTETQY